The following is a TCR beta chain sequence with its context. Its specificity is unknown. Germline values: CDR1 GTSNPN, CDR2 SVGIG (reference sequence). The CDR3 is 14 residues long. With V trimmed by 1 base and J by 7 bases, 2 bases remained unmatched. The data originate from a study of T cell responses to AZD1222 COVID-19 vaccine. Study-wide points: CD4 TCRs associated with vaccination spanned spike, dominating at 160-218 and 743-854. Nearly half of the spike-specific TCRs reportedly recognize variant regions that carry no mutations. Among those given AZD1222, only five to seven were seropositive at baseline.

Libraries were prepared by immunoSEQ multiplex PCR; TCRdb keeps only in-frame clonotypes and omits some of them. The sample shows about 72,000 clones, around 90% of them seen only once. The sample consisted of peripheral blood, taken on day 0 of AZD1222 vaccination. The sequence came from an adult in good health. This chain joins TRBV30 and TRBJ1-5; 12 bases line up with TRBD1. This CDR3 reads CAWSAGQGAQPQHF. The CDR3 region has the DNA TGTGCCTGGAGTGCGGGACAGGGGGCCCAGCCCCAGCATTTT.